This passage covers 10 T cell receptor beta chains from one sample sequenced in a study of T cell repertoires in cytomegalovirus infection. MiXCR, applied by TCRdb to the reads, yields one record per CDR3 protein. The table includes approximately 750,000 distinct CDR3 sequences, less than 40% detected once. Sequenced: PBMCs. These receptors were taken from a human donor in good health (CMV status not recorded). Some clones in this sample may be carry-over from other donors' samples.

The chain uses TRBV19 and TRBJ1-1; D perhaps matches TRBD1 (5 bases). CDR3 length equals 13 residues. V was trimmed by 1 base and J by 3 bases, leaving 6 bases between them. Germline assignment: CDR1 LNHDA and CDR2 SQIVND (reference sequence). CDR3 residues: CASSIVGDTEAFF. The CDR3 nucleotides read TGTGCCAGTAGTATAGTGGGGGACACTGAAGCTTTCTTT.

The chain couples TRBV19 to TRBJ1-5; 8 bases are shared with TRBD1. CDR3 length equals 14 residues. The junction had 1 base not matched to a gene; V was cut back by 0 bases and J by 6 bases. The germline gives CDR1 LNHDA, CDR2 SQIVND (reference sequence). CDR3 bases: TGTGCCAGTAGTATAGACAGGGGGCCTCAGCCCCAGCATTTT. Its protein product is CASSIDRGPQPQHF.

The chain couples TRBV11-2 to TRBJ2-6; either TRBD1 or TRBD2 may supply D (6 bases each). Looked up from germline, CDR1 is SGHAT and CDR2 is FQNNGV. The CDR3 totals 20 residues. V lost 5 bases to trimming and J lost 0 bases, with 23 bases between them. The CDR3 DNA is TGTGCCAGCAGCGGCCCATGGGGGGCCCCCCAGGGCTCTGGGGCCAACGTCCTGACTTTC. Residues: CASSGPWGAPQGSGANVLTF.

V is TRBV7-9 and J is TRBJ1-4, with D perhaps TRBD1 (6 bases). Germline V gene lookup returns CDR1 SEHNR and CDR2 FQNEAQ (reference sequence). This CDR3 region has 14 residues. V was cut by 4 bases and J by 7 bases, with 13 bases left in between. The DNA of the CDR3 is TGTGCCAGCAGCTCCGGGACAACTTTTGAAAAACTGTTTTTT. Protein sequence: CASSSGTTFEKLFF. Based on the CDR3 plus reference TRBV7-9 and TRBJ1-4, the full variable domain is DTGVSQNPRHKITKRGQNVTFRCDPISEHNRLYWYRQTLGQGPEFLTYFQNEAQLEKSRLLSDRFSAERPKGSFSTLEIQRTEQGDSAMYLCASSSGTTFEKLFFGSGTQLSVL.

The rearrangement links TRBV6-2 or TRBV6-3 to TRBJ1-5; D might be TRBD1 (5 bases). The V and J ends lost 4 bases and 2 bases respectively, with 18 bases between them. CDR1 MNHEY and CDR2 SVGEGT come from the germline V gene. This CDR3 has 17 amino acids. The CDR3 protein is CASSLGVGGAGNQPQHF. In DNA form, the CDR3 reads TGTGCCAGCAGTTTGGGTGTGGGAGGGGCCGGCAATCAGCCCCAGCATTTT.

This clonotype was seen many times. This chain uses TRBV7-2 with TRBJ2-1; 15 bases agree with TRBD2. The germline V gene encodes CDR1 SGHTA and CDR2 FQGNSA. The CDR3 is 20 amino acids. V lost 1 base, J lost 2 bases, and 9 bases stayed unmatched. Here the CDR3 reads CASSLEVGLAGGGAYNEQFF. As DNA, the CDR3 is TGTGCCAGCAGCTTAGAAGTGGGACTAGCGGGGGGCGGCGCCTACAATGAGCAGTTCTTC.

The gene calls are TRBV28 and TRBJ2-1; tentatively, D is TRBD2 (6 bases). V shed 2 bases and J shed 3 bases, with 17 bases lying between them. Germline V gene sequence: CDR1 MDHEN, CDR2 SYDVKM. The CDR3 loop spans 17 amino acids. CDR3 sequence: CASSLDRGGGNYNEQFF. The DNA of the CDR3 is TGTGCCAGCAGTTTAGATCGGGGTGGGGGGAACTACAATGAGCAGTTCTTC. The full variable domain, rest sourced from reference TRBV28 and TRBJ2-1, is DVKVTQSSRYLVKRTGEKVFLECVQDMDHENMFWYRQDPGLGLRLIYFSYDVKMKEKGDIPEGYSVSREKKERFSLILESASTNQTSMYLCASSLDRGGGNYNEQFFGPGTRLTVL.

This clonotype came up a few times. This rearrangement joins TRBV12-3 or TRBV12-4 to TRBJ2-5, with D hard to call. The CDR3 has 17 amino acids. The ends were cut back, 2 bases at V and 1 base at J, with 17 bases in the middle. In DNA, the CDR3 is TGTGCCAGCAGTTTAAGCATGCCGGAGTCAAGCCAAGAGACCCAGTACTTC. Translation: CASSLSMPESSQETQYF.

CDR3 coding DNA: TGTGCCAGCAGTTACGGTGACAGGGACTACGAGCAGTACTTC. Its protein is CASSYGDRDYEQYF. V gene TRBV6-8 combines with J gene TRBJ2-7, with TRBD1 matching over 7 bases. The CDR3 contains 14 residues. CDR1 is MNHGY and CDR2 is SAAAGT in the germline V gene. With 2 bases clipped from V and 3 bases from J, the junction kept 4 bases outside the gene matches.

The sample holds many counts of this clonotype. V and J are TRBV28 and TRBJ1-6; D is unresolved. The germline V gene has CDR1 MDHEN and CDR2 SYDVKM. With 5 bases removed from V and 5 bases from J, the gap between germline ends came to 7 bases. The CDR3 extends over 13 amino acids. This CDR3 reads CASSRVDNSPLHF. CDR3 nucleotide sequence: TGTGCCAGCAGTCGGGTTGATAATTCACCCCTCCACTTT. The complete variable domain, with remaining parts taken from reference TRBV28 and TRBJ1-6, reads DVKVTQSSRYLVKRTGEKVFLECVQDMDHENMFWYRQDPGLGLRLIYFSYDVKMKEKGDIPEGYSVSREKKERFSLILESASTNQTSMYLCASSRVDNSPLHFGNGTRLTVT.